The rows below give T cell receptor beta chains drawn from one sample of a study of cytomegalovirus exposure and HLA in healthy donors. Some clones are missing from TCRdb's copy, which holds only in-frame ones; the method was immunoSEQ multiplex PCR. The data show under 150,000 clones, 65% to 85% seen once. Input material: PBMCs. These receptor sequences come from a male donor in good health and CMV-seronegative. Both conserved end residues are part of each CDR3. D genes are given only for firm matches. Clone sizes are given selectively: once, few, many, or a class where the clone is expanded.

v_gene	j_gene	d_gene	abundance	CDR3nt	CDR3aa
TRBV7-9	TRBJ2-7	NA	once	TGTTCCAGCAGCTTAGCCGGCACAGGGCAAGAGCAGTACTTC	CSSSLAGTGQEQYF
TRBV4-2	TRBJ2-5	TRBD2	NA	TGTGCCAGCAGCCAAGAAGGGGGTCTAGCGGGAGAGACCCAGTACTTC	CASSQEGGLAGETQYF
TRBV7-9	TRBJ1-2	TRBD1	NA	TGTGCCAGCAGCCCGGGACAGGGGTTCTATGGCTACACCTTC	CASSPGQGFYGYTF
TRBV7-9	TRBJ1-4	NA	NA	TGTTCCAGCAGCCTTTTTGGACAAGGGGCCGGAGAAAAACTGTTTTTT	CSSSLFGQGAGEKLFF
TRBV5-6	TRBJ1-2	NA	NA	TGTGCCAGCAGCTCTAGCTCCATAGTAATTAGCTATGGCTACACCTTC	CASSSSSIVISYGYTF
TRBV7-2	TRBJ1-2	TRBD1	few	TGTGCCAGCAGCGCCCGTAGAACAGGGGAGGTCGACTACACCTTC	CASSARRTGEVDYTF
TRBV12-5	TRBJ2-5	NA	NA	TGTGCTAGTGGTTGGGGGGACTCCCGGCGGGAGACCCAGTACTTC	CASGWGDSRRETQYF
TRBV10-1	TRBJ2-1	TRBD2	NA	TGCGCCAGCAGTGAGTTACGACTAGCGGGAAGGAATGAGCAGTTCTTC	CASSELRLAGRNEQFF
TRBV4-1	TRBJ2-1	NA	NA	TGCGCCAGCACCGACATCGGGAGTCTAAGTGAGCAGTTCTTC	CASTDIGSLSEQFF
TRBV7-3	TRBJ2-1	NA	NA	TGTGCCAGCAGCACGGACAATGAGCAGTTCTTC	CASSTDNEQFF
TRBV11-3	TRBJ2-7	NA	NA	TGTGCCAGCAGCTTGGACACGACGTCCTACGAGCAGTACTTC	CASSLDTTSYEQYF
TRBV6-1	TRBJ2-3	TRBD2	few	TGTGCCAGCAGCTCATTAGCGGGGGGGCCACATACGCAGTATTTT	CASSSLAGGPHTQYF
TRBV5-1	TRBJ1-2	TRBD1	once	TGCGCCAGCAGCCAAATACCGGGACAGAGGACCTATGGCTACACCTTC	CASSQIPGQRTYGYTF
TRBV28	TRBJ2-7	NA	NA	TGTGCCAGCAGTGGCCCCGCGGTCTACGAGCAGTACTTC	CASSGPAVYEQYF
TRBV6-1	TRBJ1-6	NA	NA	TGTGCCAGCAGTCCGGCGGGCTCTACGTCTTCACCCCTCCACTTT	CASSPAGSTSSPLHF
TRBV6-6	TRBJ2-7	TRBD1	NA	TGTGCCAGCAGTTTCTCGACAGGGGGCTTCTACGAGCAGTACTTC	CASSFSTGGFYEQYF
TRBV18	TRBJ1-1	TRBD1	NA	TGTGCCAGCTCCCGCGGGACAGACCCTGAAGCTTTCTTT	CASSRGTDPEAFF
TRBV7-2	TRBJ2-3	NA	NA	TGTGCCAGCAGCCGCCCCTGGAGAGGAGCGGTGCCTAGCACAGATACGCAGTATTTT	CASSRPWRGAVPSTDTQYF
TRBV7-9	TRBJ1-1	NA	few	TGTGCCAGCAGCCCGTGGGGGGGGGCTAACACTGAAGCTTTCTTT	CASSPWGGANTEAFF
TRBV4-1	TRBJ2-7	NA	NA	TGCGCCAGCAGCCAAGTAAATAGGGCAGGGATTGGCTACGAGCAGTACTTC	CASSQVNRAGIGYEQYF
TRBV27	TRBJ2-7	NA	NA	TGTGCCAGCAGCTCCTCCGGTGCGTCCTACGAGCAGTACTTC	CASSSSGASYEQYF
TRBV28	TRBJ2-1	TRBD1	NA	TGTGCCAGCAGTTTAGATGAAGAGTGGACAGGGGTATACAATGAGCAGTTCTTC	CASSLDEEWTGVYNEQFF
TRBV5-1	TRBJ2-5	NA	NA	TGCGCCAGCAGACATGGCGGAGGGCAAGAGACCCAGTACTTC	CASRHGGGQETQYF
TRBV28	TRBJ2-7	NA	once	TGTGCCAGCAGTTTAGGCAGTACCTACGAGCAGTACTTC	CASSLGSTYEQYF
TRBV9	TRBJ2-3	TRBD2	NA	TGTGCCAGCAGCGCCGGGACTAGCGGGGGTACCACAGATACGCAGTATTTT	CASSAGTSGGTTDTQYF
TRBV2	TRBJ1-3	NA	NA	TGTGCCAGCAGTAACACAGGGAATGCTGGAAACACCATATATTTT	CASSNTGNAGNTIYF
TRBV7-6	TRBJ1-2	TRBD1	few	TGTGCCAGCAGCTTAGGTGGACAGGGTAGGGATGGCTACACCTTC	CASSLGGQGRDGYTF
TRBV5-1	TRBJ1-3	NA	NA	TGCGCCAGCGCATCTGAGAGCGTTAGCTCTGGAAACACCATATATTTT	CASASESVSSGNTIYF
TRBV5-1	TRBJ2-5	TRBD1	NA	TGCGCCAGCAGCTCACAGGGGGCTATTATAGAGACCCAGTACTTC	CASSSQGAIIETQYF
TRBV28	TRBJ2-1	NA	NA	TGTGCCACCAAGGGGGGGAGAGCGAACGCCTACAATGAGCAGTTCTTC	CATKGGRANAYNEQFF
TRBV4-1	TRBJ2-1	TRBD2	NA	TGCGCCAGCAGCCTTGGACTAGCGGGGGGGCGACGTTACAATGAGCAGTTCTTC	CASSLGLAGGRRYNEQFF
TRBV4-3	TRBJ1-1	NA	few	TGCGCCAGCAGCCAAGGATCAGGGGCGACGAAAGCTTTCTTT	CASSQGSGATKAFF
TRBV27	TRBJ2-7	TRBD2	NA	TGTGCCAGCAGTTTTTGGACTAGCGGGACTTACGAGCAGTACTTC	CASSFWTSGTYEQYF
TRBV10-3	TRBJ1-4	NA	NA	TGTGCCATCAGTGGGACAGATGAAAAACTGTTTTTT	CAISGTDEKLFF
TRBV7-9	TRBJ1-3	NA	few	TGTGCCAGCAGCTTAATCAGCTCTGGAAACACCATATATTTT	CASSLISSGNTIYF
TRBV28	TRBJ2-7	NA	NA	TGTGCCAGCAATTTCCGCTCCTACGAGCAGTACTTC	CASNFRSYEQYF
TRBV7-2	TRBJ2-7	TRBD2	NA	TGTGCCAGCAGCCCCCTCTCGTGGCGGCTAGCGGAAGACGAGCAGTACTTC	CASSPLSWRLAEDEQYF
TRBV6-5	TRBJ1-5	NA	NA	TGTGCCAGCAGTTACGCCAGGGGTGGGGGCAATCAGCCCCAGCATTTT	CASSYARGGGNQPQHF
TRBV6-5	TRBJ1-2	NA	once	TGTGCCAGCAGTTACAACACAGGCTATGGCTACACCTTC	CASSYNTGYGYTF
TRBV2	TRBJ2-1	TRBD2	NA	TGTGCCAGCATGCCGCAAGGACTAGCGGGAGTCGGTTCGGTCTTC	CASMPQGLAGVGSVF
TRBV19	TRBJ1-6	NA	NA	TGTGCCAGTAAAACCGGGAGCTCCTATAATTCACCCCTCCACTTT	CASKTGSSYNSPLHF
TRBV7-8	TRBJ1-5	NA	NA	TGTGCCAGCAGCTTAGGGCCAGGGTTAGGCAATCAGCCCCAGCATTTT	CASSLGPGLGNQPQHF
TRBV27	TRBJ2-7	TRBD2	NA	TGTGCCAGCAGTCTCGCCGGGACTAGCGACCCCTACGAGCAGTACTTC	CASSLAGTSDPYEQYF
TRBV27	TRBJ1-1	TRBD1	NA	TGTGCCAGCAGTTTACTCCGAGACAGGGGGGGTGAAGCTTTCTTT	CASSLLRDRGGEAFF
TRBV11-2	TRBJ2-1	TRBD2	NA	TGTGCCAGCAGCCAAGCGGGAAACAATGAGCAGTTCTTC	CASSQAGNNEQFF
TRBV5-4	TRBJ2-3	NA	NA	TGTGCCAGCAGCTGGGCAGGGGATTTGGATACGCAGTATTTT	CASSWAGDLDTQYF
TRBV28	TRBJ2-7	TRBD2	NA	TGTGCCAGCAGAGGACTAGCGGGAAGTCCCGGTTCCTACGAGCAGTACTTC	CASRGLAGSPGSYEQYF
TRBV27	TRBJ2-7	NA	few	TGTGCCAGCAGGGTGGGTGAGCCGGGTTTCTACGAGCAGTACTTC	CASRVGEPGFYEQYF
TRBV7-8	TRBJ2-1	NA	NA	TGTGCCAGCAGCCGAATTAGCGGAGCCTACAATGAGCAGTTCTTC	CASSRISGAYNEQFF